The 28 T cell receptor beta chains presented below share a single source sample, sequenced in a study of CD8+CD57+ T cells in acquired aplastic anemia. CDR3 and TCR beta VDJ profiling relied on a genomic DNA template. TCRdb re-analysed the reads in MiXCR, keeping a single row per CDR3 protein. The table has about 160,000 distinct CDR3 sequences, roughly 47% seen once. The material sequenced was sorted CD4+, CD8+, or CD8+CD57+ T cells (not recorded which) from PBMCs. The receptors were sampled from a human donor in good health.

This clonotype came up many times. The chain recombines TRBV20-1 with TRBJ1-2; D gene ambiguous. Germline V gene sequence: CDR1 DFQATT, CDR2 SNEGSKA (reference sequence). The CDR3 runs to 13 residues. V shed 0 bases and J shed 7 bases, with 12 bases lying between them. This CDR3 is CSARDQNRFGYTF. The DNA of the CDR3 is TGCAGTGCTAGAGACCAGAACCGATTTGGCTACACCTTC.

The rearrangement uses TRBV19 and TRBJ1-1; D unresolved. V dropped 4 bases and J dropped 7 bases, with 10 bases sitting between them. Germline values: CDR1 LNHDA, CDR2 SQIVND (reference sequence). This CDR3 spans 12 amino acids. CDR3 protein: CASSRGPVEAFF. The CDR3 DNA reads as TGTGCCAGTAGTAGGGGTCCCGTTGAAGCTTTCTTT.

The chain carries TRBV2 and TRBJ1-2, with D tentatively TRBD1 (5 bases). Germline V lookup: CDR1 SNHLY, CDR2 FYNNEI. The CDR3 contains 13 residues. V lost 5 bases and J 7 bases, leaving 14 bases between the germline ends. The CDR3 coding sequence is TGTGCCAGCAGTAATGGGCAGGGAGGTGGCTACACCTTC. Protein product: CASSNGQGGGYTF.

This clonotype was seen only once. The gene calls are TRBV7-6 and TRBJ2-3; TRBD2 agrees at 8 bases. The trim removed 3 bases at V and 3 bases at J, leaving 5 bases unmatched. This CDR3 contains 15 residues. Looked up from germline, CDR1 is SGHVS and CDR2 is FNYEAQ. CDR3 in DNA: TGTGCCAGCAGCTTTATTAGCGGGGCTACAGATACGCAGTATTTT. This codes for CASSFISGATDTQYF.

This CDR3 reads CSARLGRYNEQFF. The CDR3, as DNA: TGCAGTGCTAGACTCGGGCGCTACAATGAGCAGTTCTTC. This sequence joins TRBV20-1 and TRBJ2-1; D not resolved. V was shortened by 2 bases and J by 3 bases, with 8 bases between the two germline ends. This CDR3 comprises 13 residues. CDR1 DFQATT and CDR2 SNEGSKA come from the germline V gene (reference sequence).

This clonotype was picked up many times. CDR3 sequence reads: CASSLDRTPGDTQYF. As DNA, the CDR3 is TGTGCCAGCAGCCTCGACAGGACCCCGGGGGATACGCAGTATTTT. The chain uses TRBV7-9 and TRBJ2-3, with D maybe TRBD1 (6 bases). The CDR3 spans 15 residues. Trimming cost V 5 bases and J 6 bases, with 18 bases left between them. The germline V gene encodes CDR1 SEHNR and CDR2 FQNEAQ (reference sequence). Full variable domain (missing parts from reference TRBV7-9 and TRBJ2-3): DTGVSQNPRHKITKRGQNVTFRCDPISEHNRLYWYRQTLGQGPEFLTYFQNEAQLEKSRLLSDRFSAERPKGSFSTLEIQRTEQGDSAMYLCASSLDRTPGDTQYFGPGTRLTVL.

This clonotype was counted only a few times. In DNA form, the CDR3 reads TGTGCCTGGAGTTCGGGTAGGGAGACCCAGTACTTC. It translates to CAWSSGRETQYF. The rearrangement joins TRBV30 to TRBJ2-5; D is uncertain. This CDR3 has 12 amino acids. Germline CDR1 and CDR2: GTSNPN and SVGIG (reference sequence). The V end was cut by 2 bases, the J end by 5 bases, with 9 bases between. The full variable domain, rest sourced from reference TRBV30 and TRBJ2-5, is SQTIHQWPATLVQPVGSPLSLECTVEGTSNPNLYWYRQAAGRGLQLLFYSVGIGQISSEVPQNLSASRPQDRQFILSSKKLLLSDSGFYLCAWSSGRETQYFGPGTRLLVL.

This rearrangement joins TRBV10-3 to TRBJ2-7; 10 nucleotides agree with TRBD2. This CDR3 has 15 amino acids. Germline trimming cut 8 bases from V and 7 bases from J; bases unmatched to any gene: 14. Looked up from germline, CDR1 is ENHRY and CDR2 is SYGVKD. The CDR3 DNA is TGTGCCATCGAGGATGGAGCGGGAGGGCCTCAGGAGCAGTACTTC. Protein product: CAIEDGAGGPQEQYF.

This clonotype has a count of ten or more. This chain connects TRBV4-1 to TRBJ2-1, with 11 positions matching TRBD2. Germline V gene lookup returns CDR1 MGHRA and CDR2 YSYEKL. The length of the CDR3 is 16 residues. V shed 5 bases, J shed 10 bases, and the junction held 13 bases outside the gene matches. The CDR3: CASSVPPLLAGEEQFF. The DNA for the CDR3 is TGCGCCAGCAGCGTACCCCCATTACTAGCGGGGGAGGAGCAGTTCTTC.

On this clonotype: At one of its ends the junction is not consistent with the germline gene, which may arise from a read error. The genes are TRBV29-1 and TRBJ1-5, with D unresolved. This CDR3 has 14 amino acids. CDR1 SQVTM and CDR2 ANQGSEA come from the germline V gene. The CDR3 DNA is TGCAGCGTTGCGATAGGGTGGAGCAAACAGCCCCAGCATTTT. This gives the protein CSVAIGWSKQPQHF.

This clonotype is labeled as medium-sized. V and J are TRBV7-6 and TRBJ2-7; D uncertain. The CDR3 spans 13 residues. V lost 5 bases and J lost 2, with 10 bases in between. Germline V CDR1 and CDR2: SGHVS, FNYEAQ. The CDR3 region has the DNA TGTGCCAGCAGCCGAGTCTCGACCTACGAGCAGTACTTC. It translates to CASSRVSTYEQYF.

The chain carries TRBV20-1 and TRBJ2-5; D is uncertain. Germline values: CDR1 DFQATT, CDR2 SNEGSKA (reference sequence). The CDR3 consists of 11 residues. V lost 5 bases, J lost 3 bases, and 7 bases lay in between. The CDR3 sequence: CSALVEETQYF. CDR3 bases: TGCAGTGCTTTAGTGGAAGAGACCCAGTACTTC.

A word on this clonotype: A read error is likely, as this CDR3 ends without the conserved phenylalanine or tryptophan. The chain links TRBV3-1 to TRBJ2-3; tentative D call: TRBD2 (5 bases). Germline V lookup: CDR1 LGHDT, CDR2 YNNKEL (reference sequence). V shed 4 bases and J shed 4 bases, with 15 bases lying between them. The CDR3 consists of 15 residues. CDR3 loop: CASSPNRSRADTQYS. The CDR3, as DNA: TGTGCCAGCAGCCCGAATAGGTCGAGGGCAGATACGCAGTATTCT.

This clonotype has ten or more counts. A read error may produce the germline difference seen at one junction end. The chain recombines TRBV7-7 with TRBJ2-7, with TRBD1 identical over 11 bases. CDR3 length equals 16 residues. CDR1 and CDR2 (germline): SSHAT, FNYEAQ (reference sequence). CDR3: CASSPRTGGGWDEQYF. The CDR3 DNA reads as TGTGCTAGCAGCCCACGGACAGGGGGCGGGTGGGACGAGCAGTACTTC.

The genes are TRBV6-1 and TRBJ2-2; 10 positions agree with TRBD1. The CDR3 totals 14 residues. CDR1 is MNHNS, CDR2 SASEGT, per germline. V shed 6 bases, J shed 4 bases, and the junction held 2 bases outside the gene matches. Here the CDR3 reads CASRDRGSTGELFF. The CDR3 DNA reads as TGTGCCAGCAGGGACAGGGGGAGCACCGGGGAGCTGTTTTTT.

In its sample, this clonotype was seen many times. The junction differs from germline at one of its ends, possibly a read error. The J gene is TRBJ1-1, the V gene TRBV7-2; D not resolved. CDR1 is SGHTA, CDR2 FQGNSA, per germline. The CDR3 totals 11 residues. The CDR3 nucleotides read TGTGCCAGCAAGAGGAACTCTGAAGCTTTCTTT. Its translation is CASKRNSEAFF.

This clonotype was seen a handful of times. The chain has TRBV6-2 or TRBV6-3 and TRBJ1-5; D is unclear. The germline V gene has CDR1 MNHEY and CDR2 SVGEGT. The V and J ends lost 3 bases and 0 bases respectively, with 9 bases between them. The CDR3 spans 15 residues. The CDR3 spells CASSYFSGSNQPQHF. The CDR3 DNA reads as TGTGCCAGCAGTTATTTCTCAGGTAGCAATCAGCCCCAGCATTTT.

This clonotype was seen only a few times. This chain joins TRBV2 and TRBJ1-2; D unresolved. Germline V gives CDR1 SNHLY, CDR2 FYNNEI. CDR3 length: 13 residues. The V gene lost 7 bases and the J gene lost 5 bases, with 14 bases spanning the gap. For the CDR3, the DNA is TGTGCCAGCAACCACCTGAAGGGTTATGGCTACACCTTC. This codes for CASNHLKGYGYTF.

A few counts support this clonotype. The chain carries TRBV7-8 and TRBJ2-5; D not certain. The CDR3 contains 13 residues. V was pared by 2 bases and J by 2 bases, with 6 bases between. Germline-derived CDR1 and CDR2 are SGHVS and FQNEAQ. The CDR3 is CASSLLPQETQYF. CDR3 bases: TGTGCCAGCAGCTTACTTCCACAAGAGACCCAGTACTTC.

This clonotype showed up many times. The chain links TRBV20-1 to TRBJ2-1; no clear D. Germline V gene data show CDR1 as DFQATT and CDR2 as SNEGSKA (reference sequence). The V end was cut by 6 bases, the J end by 4 bases, with 10 bases between. This CDR3 spans 12 amino acids. CDR3 in DNA: TGCAGTGCCAGAAGACCGTACAATGAGCAGTTCTTC. It yields the protein CSARRPYNEQFF.

The chain's CDR3 is CASSLFGKGVSNQPQHF. Written as DNA, the CDR3 is TGTGCCAGCAGTTTATTCGGGAAGGGGGTTAGCAATCAGCCCCAGCATTTT. V usage is TRBV12-3 or TRBV12-4 and J usage is TRBJ1-5; perhaps TRBD1 as D (6 bases). V was clipped by 2 bases and J by 0 bases, with 14 bases between them. The length of the CDR3 is 17 residues.

In its sample, this clonotype was seen many times. The gene calls are TRBV6-1 and TRBJ2-7, with D hard to call. The CDR3 sequence is 13 residues long. Germline V gene data show CDR1 as MNHNS and CDR2 as SASEGT. V was cut by 2 bases and J by 0 bases, with 5 bases left in between. The CDR3 DNA reads TGTGCCAGCAGTGAATGGAGCTCCTACGAGCAGTACTTC. It is translated as CASSEWSSYEQYF.

The V call is TRBV12-3 or TRBV12-4, the J call TRBJ1-3; 7 bases agree with TRBD1. The CDR3 is 15 amino acids. V trimming: 6 bases; J trimming: 2 bases; junction bases outside the gene matches: 7. The CDR3 DNA reads as TGTGCCAGCAGCCCAGACAGGGTGACTGGAAACACCATATATTTT. Translating gives CASSPDRVTGNTIYF.

The sample holds many counts of this clonotype. J is TRBJ2-7 and V is TRBV10-3, with TRBD1 matching over 10 bases. V dropped 6 bases and J dropped 3; count of bases not matched to a gene: 5. The CDR3 length is 14 residues. The V gene's germline CDR1 is ENHRY and CDR2 SYGVKD. This CDR3 reads CAISRTGGLYEQYF. In DNA form, the CDR3 reads TGTGCCATCAGCCGGACAGGGGGACTCTACGAGCAGTACTTC.

This clonotype appeared many times. The rearrangement links TRBV20-1 to TRBJ2-7, with TRBD2 identical over 8 bases. The J segment lost 2 bases and the V segment lost 0 bases, leaving 9 bases of the junction unmatched. This CDR3 has 16 residues. Germline V gene lookup returns CDR1 DFQATT and CDR2 SNEGSKA (reference sequence). As DNA, the CDR3 is TGCAGTGCTAGAGATCTCCCCGGGAGGGCCCCCTACGAGCAGTACTTC. Encoded protein: CSARDLPGRAPYEQYF.

This clonotype came up many times. V and J are TRBV6-2 or TRBV6-3 and TRBJ1-1; TRBD1 matches 10 bases. J lost 9 bases, V lost 6 bases, and 7 bases had no gene match. The CDR3 has 13 residues. CDR1 and CDR2 from the germline V gene are MNHEY and SVGEGT. CDR3: CASSLGTGAKAFF. CDR3 DNA: TGTGCCAGCAGCCTTGGGACAGGGGCCAAAGCTTTCTTT.

This clonotype showed up many times. The chain joins TRBV7-9 to TRBJ2-7; 8 bases map to TRBD2. The V segment lost 5 bases and the J segment 2 bases; nucleotides outside the gene matches: 2. The germline V gene has CDR1 SEHNR and CDR2 FQNEAQ (reference sequence). CDR3 length: 13 residues. For the CDR3, the DNA is TGTGCCAGCAGCCACGGGGGGGCCTACGAGCAGTACTTC. Translated, it gives CASSHGGAYEQYF.

This rearrangement joins TRBV28 to TRBJ2-7, with 14 bases that match TRBD2. J lost 4 bases, V lost 5 bases, and 7 bases had no gene match. CDR3 length: 16 amino acids. Germline-derived CDR1 and CDR2 are MDHEN and SYDVKM. This chain's CDR3 is CASSEPGLAGEYEQYF. The CDR3 region has the DNA TGTGCCAGCAGTGAACCGGGACTAGCGGGAGAATACGAGCAGTACTTC.